This T cell receptor beta chain was captured by sequencing in a study of T cell changes during pregnancy in multiple sclerosis. Generated by immunoSEQ multiplex PCR, the TCRdb table keeps only in-frame clones and is missing some. This table has 95,000 to 100,000 clones, 80% to 95% appearing once. This CDR3 spans 15 amino acids. The V end was cut by 5 bases, the J end by 3 bases, with 14 bases between. The germline CDR1 and CDR2 sequences are SGHVS and FNYEAQ. Sequenced here: peripheral blood, sampled in the second trimester of pregnancy. This chain joins TRBV7-6 and TRBJ1-5; D is perhaps TRBD1 (5 bases). The TCR comes from a female donor with multiple sclerosis, enrolled in a pregnancy study. CDR3 bases: TGTGCCAGCAGCCCCATCGGGGGGAACAATCAGCCCCAGCATTTT. This translates into CASSPIGGNNQPQHF.